The 9 T cell receptor beta chains below were found in one sample sequenced in a study of response to subunit inactivated influenza vaccine. TCRdb ran MiXCR on the RT-PCR reads and lists one entry per CDR3 protein. Of more than 450,000 distinct CDR3 sequences listed, around 8% are singletons. The sequences come from PBMCs from blood, collected roughly 24 months after vaccination. The receptors come from a man aged 45 to 70 who received an inactivated influenza vaccine.

With respect to this clonotype: The junction does not match germline at one end; this may be a read error. This chain links TRBV7-2 with TRBJ2-1; D is perhaps TRBD1 or TRBD2 (5 bases each). This CDR3 region has 16 residues. The V gene's germline CDR1 is SGHTA and CDR2 FQGNSA. The CDR3 sequence: CASSLGRAGRYNERFF. The CDR3 DNA reads TGTGCCAGCAGCTTGGGGCGGGCCGGGCGTTACAATGAGCGGTTCTTC. Filled out from reference TRBV7-2 and TRBJ2-1, the complete variable domain reads GAGVSQSPSNKVTEKGKDVELRCDPISGHTALYWYRQSLGQGLEFLIYFQGNSAPDKSGLPSDRFSAERTGGSVSTLTIQRTQQEDSAVYLCASSLGRAGRYNERFFGPGTRLTVL.

The chain combines TRBV19 with TRBJ2-3, with 7 bases identical to TRBD2. Germline V gene sequence: CDR1 LNHDA, CDR2 SQIVND (reference sequence). CDR3 length equals 16 residues. Trimming removed 3 bases from V and 3 bases from J; junction bases left unmatched: 9. This CDR3 is CASSIRLAVKTDTQYF. For the CDR3, the DNA is TGTGCCAGTAGTATTAGACTAGCAGTGAAAACAGATACGCAGTATTTT.

The chain combines TRBV28 with TRBJ2-1, with D possibly TRBD2 on 5 matching bases. Deletions cut 1 base from V and 1 base from J, with 14 bases between. Germline CDR1 MDHEN, CDR2 SYDVKM. CDR3 length equals 17 residues. The CDR3 DNA sequence: TGTGCCAGCAGTTTATATCGGGGAACCCTATCCTACAATGAGCAGTTCTTC. Translation: CASSLYRGTLSYNEQFF. Variable domain in full (rest from reference TRBV28 and TRBJ2-1): DVKVTQSSRYLVKRTGEKVFLECVQDMDHENMFWYRQDPGLGLRLIYFSYDVKMKEKGDIPEGYSVSREKKERFSLILESASTNQTSMYLCASSLYRGTLSYNEQFFGPGTRLTVL.

This clonotype was seen many times. The gene calls are TRBV7-2 and TRBJ2-7; D ambiguous. The germline V gene encodes CDR1 SGHTA and CDR2 FQGNSA. Trimming removed 3 bases at V and 2 bases at J, with 5 bases between. The CDR3 runs to 12 residues. The CDR3: CASSLGTYEQYF. The CDR3 DNA follows: TGTGCCAGCAGCTTGGGGACCTACGAGCAGTACTTC.

This chain connects TRBV4-1 to TRBJ1-1; D remains unclear. Germline CDR1 reads MGHRA; CDR2 reads YSYEKL. V was pared by 5 bases and J by 4 bases, with 20 bases between. The CDR3 covers 16 residues. For the CDR3, the DNA is TGCGCCAGCAGCGGCCGGCCCCTCACAAAGAGCACTGAAGCTTTCTTT. Its protein is CASSGRPLTKSTEAFF.

In regard to this clonotype: A much larger clone lies a single base off, so this may be a read error. The gene calls are TRBV10-3 and TRBJ2-1, with no clear D. This CDR3 is 13 amino acids long. Germline V gene data show CDR1 as ENHRY and CDR2 as SYGVKD. Trimming pared 6 bases from V and 5 bases from J, leaving 11 bases between. CDR3 amino acids: CAISERMDNEQFF. The DNA of the CDR3 is TGTGCCATCAGCGAGCGTATGGACAATGAGCAGTTCTTC.

This clonotype occurred many times. The V gene is TRBV4-3, the J gene TRBJ1-6; the D is unclear. This CDR3 contains 16 residues. V was pared by 1 base and J by 3 bases, with 10 bases between. Germline CDR1 reads LGHNA; CDR2 reads YSLEER. CDR3: CASSQVVTLYNSPLHF. The CDR3 DNA reads TGCGCCAGCAGCCAAGTTGTGACACTCTATAATTCACCCCTCCACTTT.

This clonotype was seen at least ten times. This chain connects TRBV7-6 to TRBJ1-1; D might be TRBD1 (5 bases). The germline V and J ends were trimmed by 6 bases and 1 base, with 12 bases remaining between them. The CDR3 totals 14 residues. Germline CDR1 SGHVS, CDR2 FNYEAQ. In nucleotides, the CDR3 is TGTGCCAGCAGTAGTCCGGGACGGAACACTGAAGCTTTCTTT. Protein: CASSSPGRNTEAFF.

This clonotype occurred many times. The chain couples TRBV4-2 to TRBJ1-1; D is possibly TRBD1 (6 bases). The CDR3 is made up of 14 amino acids. Germline V lookup: CDR1 LGHNA, CDR2 YNFKEQ. Trimming stripped 5 bases from V and 2 bases from J, with 12 bases between. The CDR3 is CASSAQGGNTEAFF. CDR3 bases: TGTGCCAGCAGCGCACAGGGAGGAAACACTGAAGCTTTCTTT.